These 8 T cell receptor beta chains were sequenced from one sample in a study of cytomegalovirus exposure and HLA in healthy donors. Repertoires were generated with immunoSEQ multiplex PCR, while TCRdb's copy carries only in-frame clones and drops some. The sample carries 45,000 to 60,000 clones, approximately 93% recorded once. Sequenced material: PBMCs. The receptor set was obtained from a woman aged 18-30 years in good health and CMV-seronegative.

The chain employs TRBV27 and TRBJ1-2; D may be TRBD1 (6 bases). The germline V gene has CDR1 MNHEY and CDR2 SMNVEV (reference sequence). V gave up 6 bases and J gave up 6 bases, with 20 bases separating them. The CDR3 is 15 residues long. The CDR3 region has the DNA TGTGCCAGCAGCCTTACTACAGGGCCCCACCATGGCTACACCTTC. As protein: CASSLTTGPHHGYTF.

The chain joins TRBV27 to TRBJ2-3; D not resolved. The CDR3 consists of 13 residues. CDR1 is MNHEY, CDR2 SMNVEV, per germline (reference sequence). V was cut by 3 bases and J by 1 base, with 5 bases left in between. CDR3 protein: CASSFSRTDTQYF. For the CDR3, the DNA is TGTGCCAGCAGTTTTTCTCGCACAGATACGCAGTATTTT.

This chain uses TRBV5-1 with TRBJ1-1; the D is unclear. Trimming cost V 0 bases and J 3 bases, with 9 bases left between them. Germline loops: CDR1 SGHRS, CDR2 YFSETQ. This CDR3 is 14 amino acids long. CDR3 residues: CASSLGFDYTEAFF. CDR3 nucleotides: TGCGCCAGCAGCTTGGGGTTCGACTACACTGAAGCTTTCTTT.

The V call is TRBV7-9, the J call TRBJ1-1; 7 bases fit TRBD1. The CDR3 sequence is 14 residues long. The J segment lost 1 base and the V segment lost 5 bases, leaving 4 bases of the junction unmatched. Germline V gene lookup returns CDR1 SEHNR and CDR2 FQNEAQ (reference sequence). CDR3 in DNA: TGTGCCAGCAGCCCGACAGGGAGGAACACTGAAGCTTTCTTT. Its translation is CASSPTGRNTEAFF.

This clone appeared many times. This rearrangement joins TRBV19 to TRBJ1-2, with a weak D call TRBD1 (6 bases). The germline V and J ends were trimmed by 8 bases and 8 bases, with 12 bases remaining between them. There are 11 residues in the CDR3. Germline CDR1 and CDR2: LNHDA and SQIVND (reference sequence). The CDR3 bases are TGTGCCAGTGGGAACAGGGAGGGCTACACCTTC. Its protein is CASGNREGYTF.

The chain carries TRBV6-1 and TRBJ1-4; 7 positions match TRBD1. There are 14 residues in the CDR3. V dropped 6 bases and J dropped 7; count of bases not matched to a gene: 8. CDR1 and CDR2 (germline): MNHNS, SASEGT. CDR3: CASRTTGSGEKLFF. The DNA for the CDR3 is TGTGCCAGCAGGACGACAGGGAGTGGTGAAAAACTGTTTTTT.

The rearrangement joins TRBV7-6 to TRBJ1-3; tentatively, D is TRBD1 (5 bases). Germline-derived CDR1 and CDR2 are SGHVS and FNYEAQ. Trimming took 1 base from V and 4 from J, leaving 8 bases between them. The length of the CDR3 is 14 residues. The CDR3 here is CASSLGSGGNTIYF. In DNA form, the CDR3 reads TGTGCCAGCAGCTTAGGCTCAGGGGGAAACACCATATATTTT.

The J gene is TRBJ2-2, the V gene TRBV7-8; 9 bases are a match to TRBD1. The V gene end was trimmed by 5 bases and the J gene end by 5 bases; junction bases not matched to a gene: 6. Germline lookup yields CDR1 SGHVS and CDR2 FQNEAQ. CDR3 length: 15 residues. The CDR3 DNA is TGTGCCAGCAGCCGGGGGACAGGGAGAACCGGGGAGCTGTTTTTT. Translation: CASSRGTGRTGELFF.